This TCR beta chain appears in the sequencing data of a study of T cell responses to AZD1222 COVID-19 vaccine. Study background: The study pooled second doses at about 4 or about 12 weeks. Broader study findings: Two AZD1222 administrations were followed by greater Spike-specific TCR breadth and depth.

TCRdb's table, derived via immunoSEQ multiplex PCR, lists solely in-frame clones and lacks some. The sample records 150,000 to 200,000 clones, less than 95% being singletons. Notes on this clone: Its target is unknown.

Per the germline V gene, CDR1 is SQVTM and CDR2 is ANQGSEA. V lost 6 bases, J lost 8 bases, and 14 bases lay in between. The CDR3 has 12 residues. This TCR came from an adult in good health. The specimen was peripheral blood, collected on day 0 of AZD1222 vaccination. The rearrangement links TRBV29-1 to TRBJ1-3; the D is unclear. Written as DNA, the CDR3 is TGCAGCGTGACGGGCCCTGGGGACACCATATATTTT. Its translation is CSVTGPGDTIYF.